The clone carrying this T cell receptor (beta chain) has only a few counts. The antigen remains unidentified. The PCR used 60 Vbeta and 13 Jbeta primers. Produced via immunoSEQ multiplex PCR; TCRdb's table is partial and in-frame only. This sample yields some 120,000 clones, of which around 75% are seen a single time; 7.5% to 9.5% belongs to the top ten. At collection, donors were nominally healthy, but unrecorded immune exposures were probable. The germline gives CDR1 LGHNA, CDR2 YSLEER. This CDR3 has 15 amino acids. With V trimmed by 2 bases and J by 4 bases, 4 bases remained unmatched. These data belong to a study of cytomegalovirus exposure and HLA in healthy donors. General study points: Immune exposure was documented only through CMV serostatus.

This sequence joins TRBV4-3 and TRBJ2-3, with 9 bases identical to TRBD2. The sample comprised PBMCs. The origin of this receptor is a woman aged 50 to 60 in good health and CMV-seropositive. CDR3: CASSQRLAAADTQYF. CDR3 DNA sequence: TGCGCCAGCAGCCAAAGACTAGCGGCCGCAGATACGCAGTATTTT.